Listed below are T cell receptor beta chains from one sample, sequenced in a study of T cells after yellow fever vaccination. A single record per CDR3 protein comes from TCRdb applying MiXCR to the 5' RACE reads. The sample has over 300,000 distinct CDR3 sequences, 4.1% seen once. Sequenced here: PBMCs, sampled 5 days after the yellow fever booster vaccination. The source is a man between 18 and 29 years old who received the YFV17D yellow fever vaccine. The CDR3 runs from the conserved cysteine through the conserved F or W. D genes are given only for firm matches. Not every row has a clone size; where given, it reads once, few, many or a size class.

>NA|NA|TRBV10-2|TRBJ1-6
TGCGCCAGCAGTGAAAGGAGTTCCTTTTATAATTCACCCCTCCACTTT
CASSERSSFYNSPLHF
>TRBD2|few|TRBV29-1|TRBJ2-5
TGCAGCGTTGAGGGACTAGCGGACGAGGGAGAGACCCAGTACTTC
CSVEGLADEGETQYF
>TRBD2|few|TRBV11-2|TRBJ2-2
TGTGCCAGCGGTTGGACTAGTAAGACCGGGGAGCTGTTTTTT
CASGWTSKTGELFF
>NA|few|TRBV7-2|TRBJ1-1
TGTGCCAGCAGGAGACAGGAAGGCACTGAAGCTTTCTTT
CASRRQEGTEAFF
>NA|few|TRBV21-1|TRBJ1-4
TGTGCCAGCAGCAAAGGGAATCGAGGCCCCGTGACAGGAAACCTCGGGGGTGAAAAACTGTTTTTT
CASSKGNRGPVTGNLGGEKLFF
>NA|many|TRBV2|TRBJ2-5
TGTGCCAGCAGCGAAAACTCAGAAGTGGAGACCCAGTACTTC
CASSENSEVETQYF
>TRBD1|NA|TRBV5-1|TRBJ2-7
TGCGCCAGCAGCTCCCTACAGGGGTCAGGCTACGAGCAGTACTTC
CASSSLQGSGYEQYF
>NA|few|TRBV23-1|TRBJ1-5
TGCGCCAGCAGTCACGATCAGCCCCAGCATTTT
CASSHDQPQHF
>NA|many|TRBV6-5|TRBJ1-2
TGTGCCAGCAGTACCCGACAGGTGCCCTATGGCTACACCTTC
CASSTRQVPYGYTF
>NA|NA|TRBV18|TRBJ2-7
TGTGCCAGCTCATCGATAGGACGAATCTCCTACGAGCAGTACTTC
CASSSIGRISYEQYF
>NA|NA|TRBV5-1|TRBJ2-2
TGCGCCAGCAGCTTGGATCCCGCTGGCGGGGAGCTGTTTTTT
CASSLDPAGGELFF
>NA|many|TRBV12-3/TRBV12-4|TRBJ1-1
TGTGCCAGCAGTTCTCGAGGGCGAGGGCCGAACACTGAAGCTTTCTTT
CASSSRGRGPNTEAFF
>TRBD1|NA|TRBV30|TRBJ2-3
TGTGCCTGGGGACCCGGACAGGGGACGTATTTT
CAWGPGQGTYF
>NA|NA|TRBV4-3|TRBJ2-5
TGCGCCAGCAGCCAAGACTACTGGGAAGAGACCCAGTACTTC
CASSQDYWEETQYF
>NA|NA|TRBV7-9|TRBJ1-6
TGTGCCAGCAGCCGCCCAGGATATTCACCCCTCCACTTT
CASSRPGYSPLHF
>TRBD1|NA|TRBV5-6|TRBJ1-2
TGTGCCAGCAAAACGACAGGGGAGGACTATGGCTACACCTTC
CASKTTGEDYGYTF
>NA|few|TRBV14|TRBJ2-2
TGTGCCAGCAGCCGCGCGGGCACCGGGGAGCTGTTTTTT
CASSRAGTGELFF
>NA|few|TRBV5-1|TRBJ2-7
TGCGCCAGCAGCGTGGACACGAGCTCCTACGAGCAGTACTTC
CASSVDTSSYEQYF
>NA|NA|TRBV6-1|TRBJ2-1
TGTGCCAGCATCACCCTCTTGAGGGATGAGCAGTTCTTC
CASITLLRDEQFF
>NA|many|TRBV2|TRBJ2-7
TGTGCCAGCAGTGAGTCAGCCTACGAGCAGTACTTC
CASSESAYEQYF
>NA|NA|TRBV5-1|TRBJ2-5
TGCGCCAGCAGCCCCGGCCGGCCCGCTCAAGAGACCCAGTACTTC
CASSPGRPAQETQYF
>NA|NA|TRBV6-2/TRBV6-3|TRBJ2-5
TGTGCCAGCAGTTGGACTTTTTCTGCGGAGACCCAGTACTTC
CASSWTFSAETQYF